A selection of T cell receptor beta chains follows, all from one sample in a study of blood T cell repertoires in COVID-19. Generated by immunoSEQ multiplex PCR, the TCRdb table keeps only in-frame clones and is missing some. The sample yields more than 110,000 clones, about 80% seen once. Sequencing was done on a sample of peripheral blood. The receptors were sampled from a woman aged 60-75 years with acute or convalescent COVID-19. Each CDR3 is given with its conserved first and last residue. A D gene is named only where the DNA matches it firmly. Clone size appears in some rows only: once, few, many, or a class for an expanded clone.

D	size	J	V	DNA	CDR3
.	.	TRBJ1-2	TRBV4-1	TGCGCCAGCAGCCAAGACCCCGTGGCCTCGGGCTATGGCTACACCTTC	CASSQDPVASGYGYTF
TRBD2	.	TRBJ2-2	TRBV7-9	TGTGCCAGCAGCCCCGGGAGCGGGGCAACGAACACCGGGGAGCTGTTTTTT	CASSPGSGATNTGELFF
TRBD1	.	TRBJ2-3	TRBV29-1	TGCAGCGTCGAGTCGGACAGGGAGCCCTTAGATACGCAGTATTTT	CSVESDREPLDTQYF
TRBD1	.	TRBJ2-6	TRBV24-1	TGTGCCACCAGTGATTTGCCTGGAAGGGCACAGGGGGCAGGGGCCAACGTCCTGACTTTC	CATSDLPGRAQGAGANVLTF
TRBD1	.	TRBJ1-4	TRBV6-2/TRBV6-3	TGTGCCAGCAGTTCCCCCGGGACAGGGAATGAAAAACTGTTTTTT	CASSSPGTGNEKLFF
TRBD1	.	TRBJ1-5	TRBV10-2	TGCGCCAGCAGCTCCGGGACAGGGGTTCAGCCCCAGCATTTT	CASSSGTGVQPQHF
TRBD2	.	TRBJ2-1	TRBV19	TGTGCCAGTGGGACTAGCGGGAGGTCCTACAATGAGCAGTTCTTC	CASGTSGRSYNEQFF
TRBD1	.	TRBJ1-5	TRBV10-3	TGTGCCATCAGTAACGGGACAGGGAGTCAGCCCCAGCATTTT	CAISNGTGSQPQHF
TRBD1	.	TRBJ1-2	TRBV19	TGTGCCAGTAGCGAGGCCCCAGGGGGAAGCTATGGCTACACCTTC	CASSEAPGGSYGYTF
.	.	TRBJ1-5	TRBV3-1/TRBV3-2	TGTGCCAGCAGCCAAGATAAGACGGCTGAGGGTCAGCCCCAGCATTTT	CASSQDKTAEGQPQHF
.	.	TRBJ1-6	TRBV10-3	TGTGCCATCAGTGAGTCCCAGTCACCCCTCCACTTT	CAISESQSPLHF
TRBD2	.	TRBJ2-7	TRBV28	TGTGCCAGCAGCTTCACCCAACTAGCGGGAGAGGACGAGCAGTACTTC	CASSFTQLAGEDEQYF
.	.	TRBJ1-5	TRBV2	TGTGCCAGCAGTGAATGGGGAGTCGTCGGAAATCAGCCCCAGCATTTT	CASSEWGVVGNQPQHF
.	.	TRBJ1-1	TRBV19	TGTGCCAGTAGCTATGGCACTGAAGCTTTCTTT	CASSYGTEAFF
.	.	TRBJ1-5	TRBV7-2	TGTGCCAGCAGCCCTCAGGGGAGACAGCCCCAGCATTTT	CASSPQGRQPQHF
.	few	TRBJ1-1	TRBV14	TGTGCCAGCAGCCCGTTGGGGGGTTATGCTTTCTTT	CASSPLGGYAFF